These 29 T cell receptor beta chains were sequenced from one sample in a study of cytomegalovirus exposure and HLA in healthy donors. With 60 Vbeta and 13 Jbeta primers, the PCR was carried out. Data came from immunoSEQ multiplex PCR; TCRdb stores just in-frame clones and leaves some out. This sample has 200,000 to 300,000 clones, with approximately 84% found just once. Sample: PBMCs. These receptor sequences come from a woman in her 40s in good health and CMV-seropositive.

The V and J genes are TRBV19 and TRBJ2-7; D is possibly TRBD2 (5 bases). V lost 5 bases to trimming and J lost 3 bases, with 17 bases between them. Per germline, CDR1 LNHDA and CDR2 SQIVND (reference sequence). The CDR3 is made up of 15 amino acids. The CDR3 spells CASSVSSGLGYEQYF. CDR3 DNA: TGTGCCAGTAGTGTAAGTTCGGGGTTGGGCTACGAGCAGTACTTC.

Concerning this clone itself: At one of its ends the junction is not consistent with the germline gene, which may arise from a read error. This chain's CDR3 is CASSHSPPSSGSVF. The CDR3 region has the DNA TGTGCCAGCAGCCATTCCCCGCCCTCTAGCGGGAGCGTCTTC. V usage is TRBV11-2 and J usage is TRBJ2-1, with 10 bases identical to TRBD2. This CDR3 region has 14 residues. Germline CDR1 and CDR2: SGHAT and FQNNGV.

The V call is TRBV25-1, the J call TRBJ1-4, with 7 bases lining up with TRBD1. Trimming removed 3 bases from V and 10 bases from J; junction bases left unmatched: 5. The germline V gene has CDR1 MGHDK and CDR2 SYGVNS. The CDR3 is made up of 13 amino acids. This CDR3 reads CASSDSDRRKLFF. CDR3 nucleotides: TGTGCCAGCAGTGATTCGGACAGGAGAAAACTGTTTTTT.

The chain has TRBV28 and TRBJ1-2, with a weak D call TRBD1 (6 bases). The CDR3 runs 16 residues. The V gene's germline CDR1 is MDHEN and CDR2 SYDVKM. Deletions cut 4 bases from V and 4 bases from J, with 19 bases between. CDR3 sequence (DNA): TGTGCCAGCAGTTCTCCGGCGGGGGGGGCGACCTATGGCTACACCTTC. Protein: CASSSPAGGATYGYTF.

The chain recombines TRBV10-3 with TRBJ2-3; possibly TRBD1 for D (5 bases). The CDR3 is 14 amino acids. V gave up 3 bases and J gave up 2 bases, with 9 bases separating them. The germline V gene has CDR1 ENHRY and CDR2 SYGVKD. CDR3 DNA sequence: TGTGCCATCAGTGACCAGGGCTACACAGATACGCAGTATTTT. Residues: CAISDQGYTDTQYF.

The chain carries TRBV30 and TRBJ2-3, with D possibly matching TRBD2 (6 bases). The CDR3 contains 15 residues. V shed 2 bases and J shed 1 base, with 13 bases lying between them. Germline loops: CDR1 GTSNPN, CDR2 SVGIG (reference sequence). CDR3 in DNA: TGTGCCTGGAGTCAAAAACGCGGGGGCACAGATACGCAGTATTTT. Its translation is CAWSQKRGGTDTQYF.

The chain links TRBV19 to TRBJ2-2; 8 positions match TRBD1. This CDR3 has 15 amino acids. J lost 3 bases, V lost 4 bases, and 4 bases had no gene match. The germline V gene has CDR1 LNHDA and CDR2 SQIVND (reference sequence). For the CDR3, the DNA is TGTGCCAGTAGTACCGGGACAGGTTACACCGGGGAGCTGTTTTTT. This codes for CASSTGTGYTGELFF.

The chain links TRBV10-3 to TRBJ2-1, with TRBD2 matching over 14 bases. This CDR3 comprises 14 residues. Germline CDR1 ENHRY, CDR2 SYGVKD. V shed 6 bases and J 6 bases; nucleotides not matched to a gene: 1. In DNA, the CDR3 is TGTGCCATCAGGGGGACTAGCGGGAGCAATGAGCAGTTCTTC. Protein: CAIRGTSGSNEQFF.

This chain connects TRBV29-1 to TRBJ1-1; 7 nucleotides agree with TRBD1. From germline, CDR1 is SQVTM and CDR2 ANQGSEA. V shed 5 bases, J shed 2 bases, and the junction held 8 bases outside the gene matches. The CDR3 runs 14 residues. CDR3 amino acids: CSVCRTGFNTEAFF. CDR3 DNA sequence: TGCAGCGTTTGTCGGACAGGCTTTAACACTGAAGCTTTCTTT.

The V and J genes are TRBV5-1 and TRBJ2-7; 9 positions match TRBD2. J gave up 1 base and V 3 bases, and 11 bases lay outside the gene matches. Germline V CDR1 and CDR2: SGHRS, YFSETQ. CDR3 length equals 17 residues. CDR3 DNA sequence: TGCGCCAGCAGCTCGTGGGGCCTAGCGGGGACTTCCTACGAGCAGTACTTC. Translated: CASSSWGLAGTSYEQYF.

This chain links TRBV30 with TRBJ1-5, with D possibly matching TRBD1 (5 bases). CDR1 is GTSNPN and CDR2 is SVGIG in the germline V gene (reference sequence). V lost 3 bases and J 1 base, leaving 10 bases between the germline ends. CDR3 size: 14 residues. CDR3 protein: CAWSRGGSNQPQHF. As DNA, the CDR3 is TGTGCCTGGAGCCGGGGGGGAAGCAATCAGCCCCAGCATTTT.

The chain joins TRBV29-1 to TRBJ2-5; the D is unclear. Germline CDR1 is SQVTM and CDR2 is ANQGSEA. Between the trimmed V and J ends, which lost 5 bases and 0 bases, there was a span of 4 bases. The CDR3 runs 11 residues. The CDR3 loop is CSVTYQETQYF. The CDR3 DNA reads as TGCAGCGTTACATACCAAGAGACCCAGTACTTC.

The V and J genes are TRBV2 and TRBJ2-2; the D gene is possibly TRBD1 (6 bases). The CDR3 loop spans 15 amino acids. Germline-derived CDR1 and CDR2 are SNHLY and FYNNEI. Trimming took off 6 bases at V and 0 bases at J, with 11 bases between the two ends. DNA of the CDR3: TGTGCCAGCAGCGAACAGGGTTCGAACACCGGGGAGCTGTTTTTT. Translating it yields CASSEQGSNTGELFF.

CDR3 loop: CASIPPLQGRAEAFF. In nucleotides, the CDR3 is TGTGCCAGCATCCCCCCTCTGCAGGGTAGGGCTGAAGCTTTCTTT. The rearrangement uses TRBV6-5 and TRBJ1-1; D is perhaps TRBD1 (5 bases). Deletions cut 7 bases from V and 6 bases from J, with 21 bases between. Germline V gene sequence: CDR1 MNHEY, CDR2 SVGAGI. This CDR3 contains 15 residues.

The rearrangement links TRBV30 to TRBJ1-6; TRBD1 aligns across 10 bases. Trimming cost V 4 bases and J 10 bases; bases outside gene matches: 4. Germline V gene data show CDR1 as GTSNPN and CDR2 as SVGIG (reference sequence). The CDR3 has 13 amino acids. CDR3 amino acids: CAWKGQGVSPLHF. CDR3 in DNA: TGTGCCTGGAAAGGACAGGGGGTATCACCCCTCCACTTT.

This sequence joins TRBV14 and TRBJ1-1; 10 nucleotides line up with TRBD1. CDR3 size: 16 residues. The germline V gene has CDR1 SGHDN and CDR2 FVKESK. V lost 0 bases, J lost 2 bases, and 3 bases stayed unmatched. This chain's CDR3 is CASSQERQGANTEAFF. In nucleotides, the CDR3 is TGTGCCAGCAGCCAAGAAAGACAGGGGGCCAACACTGAAGCTTTCTTT.

This chain uses TRBV4-2 with TRBJ2-7; D might be TRBD2 (6 bases). Germline CDR1 LGHNA, CDR2 YNFKEQ. V lost 0 bases and J 5 bases, leaving 14 bases between the germline ends. The CDR3 spans 15 residues. The CDR3 is CASSQEVADLDEQYF. In DNA, the CDR3 is TGTGCCAGCAGCCAAGAGGTAGCGGATCTAGACGAGCAGTACTTC.

In its sample, this clone was seen a few times. The chain couples TRBV6-1 to TRBJ2-7; D remains ambiguous. V dropped 3 bases and J dropped 1 base, with 19 bases sitting between them. The CDR3 extends over 17 amino acids. Germline assignment: CDR1 MNHNS and CDR2 SASEGT. CDR3 amino acids: CASSEAPTAFLSYEQYF. CDR3 nucleotide sequence: TGTGCCAGCAGTGAGGCCCCGACTGCCTTCCTTTCCTACGAGCAGTACTTC.

This chain links TRBV28 with TRBJ2-7, with 8 bases that match TRBD2. Germline V gene sequence: CDR1 MDHEN, CDR2 SYDVKM. The CDR3 is made up of 15 amino acids. V shed 5 bases and J 6 bases; nucleotides not matched to a gene: 12. The DNA of the CDR3 is TGTGCCAGCAGTCCGGGACTAGTAGTCAAGTTCGAGCAGTACTTC. Amino acids: CASSPGLVVKFEQYF.

Only a few counts were recorded for this clone. V usage is TRBV7-2 and J usage is TRBJ1-2; D gene unclear. The CDR3 loop spans 13 amino acids. The V gene's germline CDR1 is SGHTA and CDR2 FQGNSA. Deletions cut 2 bases from V and 2 bases from J, with 6 bases between. CDR3 in DNA: TGTGCCAGCAGCTTATACAGCAACTATGGCTACACCTTC. Protein: CASSLYSNYGYTF.

This chain links TRBV19 with TRBJ1-2; 9 nucleotides match TRBD1. The V segment lost 2 bases and the J segment 5 bases; nucleotides outside the gene matches: 12. This CDR3 has 17 residues. Germline lookup yields CDR1 LNHDA and CDR2 SQIVND (reference sequence). The CDR3 reads CASSISGQGRFLYGYTF. The CDR3 DNA sequence: TGTGCCAGTAGTATAAGCGGACAGGGGCGCTTCTTATATGGCTACACCTTC.

The chain employs TRBV21-1 and TRBJ2-7; TRBD2 is the table's D call, not checked against the DNA. TRBV21-1 represents a pseudogene. The CDR3 extends over 14 amino acids. The CDR3 region has the DNA TGTGCCAGCAGCCGGGACTACAAAAACTGGGAGCAGTACTTC. It codes for CASSRDYKNWEQYF.

The genes are TRBV7-9 and TRBJ1-2; 11 nucleotides agree with TRBD1. V was clipped by 5 bases and J by 6 bases; unmatched bases: 8. Germline values: CDR1 SEHNR, CDR2 FQNEAQ (reference sequence). The CDR3 sequence is 15 residues long. The CDR3 region has the DNA TGTGCCAGCAGCACCCCGGACAGGGGGCTCGATGGCTACACCTTC. Residues: CASSTPDRGLDGYTF.

The rearrangement joins TRBV19 to TRBJ2-1; 11 nucleotides agree with TRBD2. V dropped 6 bases and J dropped 2; count of bases not matched to a gene: 6. This CDR3 is 16 amino acids long. The germline CDR1 and CDR2 sequences are LNHDA and SQIVND (reference sequence). CDR3 loop: CASSVTSGRAYNEQFF. In DNA, the CDR3 is TGTGCCAGTAGCGTCACTAGCGGGAGAGCCTACAATGAGCAGTTCTTC.

This clone was observed once. This rearrangement joins TRBV30 to TRBJ2-7; 7 nucleotides align to TRBD1. This CDR3 is built from 12 residues. V lost 5 bases, J lost 7 bases, and 8 bases stayed unmatched. Germline V gene data show CDR1 as GTSNPN and CDR2 as SVGIG (reference sequence). The CDR3 bases are TGTGCCTGGTGCTCGGACAGGAGAGAGCAGTACTTC. Encoded protein: CAWCSDRREQYF.

This clone has only one observation. Sequence at one end of the junction differs from germline and may be a read error. The rearrangement uses TRBV5-8 and TRBJ2-4, with 7 positions matching TRBD1. The V gene's germline CDR1 is SGHTS and CDR2 YDEGEE. The CDR3 runs 15 residues. CDR3 DNA sequence: TGTGCCAGCAGCGCCGGGACAGCCACAACAAACAGTCAGTACTTC. Protein product: CASSAGTATTNSQYF. The full variable domain, rest sourced from reference TRBV5-8 and TRBJ2-4, is EAGVTQSPTHLIKTRGQQATLRCSPISGHTSVYWYQQALGLGLQFLLWYDEGEERNRGNFPPRFSGRQFPNYSSELNVNALELEDSALYLCASSAGTATTNSQYFGAGTRLSVL.

This chain links TRBV2 with TRBJ2-5; the D is unclear. The J call may be faulty, since TRBJ2-7 better matches the DNA end. Germline lookup yields CDR1 SNHLY and CDR2 FYNNEI. The CDR3 totals 14 residues. The CDR3 is CASSEVDTSYEQYF. The CDR3 coding sequence is TGTGCCAGCAGTGAAGTTGACACCTCCTACGAGCAGTACTTC.

In this sample, this clone turned up once. V usage is TRBV7-2 and J usage is TRBJ2-1; 8 bases agree with TRBD2. The ends lost 6 bases at V and 7 bases at J; junction bases unmatched: 5. This CDR3 region has 13 residues. The V gene's germline CDR1 is SGHTA and CDR2 FQGNSA. In nucleotides, the CDR3 is TGTGCCAGCAGTAGGGTAGCGGGGAATGAGCAGTTCTTC. It is translated as CASSRVAGNEQFF. The variable domain in full, with the rest retrieved from reference TRBV7-2 and TRBJ2-1, is GAGVSQSPSNKVTEKGKDVELRCDPISGHTALYWYRQSLGQGLEFLIYFQGNSAPDKSGLPSDRFSAERTGGSVSTLTIQRTQQEDSAVYLCASSRVAGNEQFFGPGTRLTVL.

This chain joins TRBV11-2 and TRBJ2-1; D is perhaps TRBD2 (7 bases). V lost 5 bases, J lost 4 bases, and 21 bases lay in between. The CDR3 consists of 17 residues. Per the germline V gene, CDR1 is SGHAT and CDR2 is FQNNGV. CDR3 region: CASSRGAGAGVYNEQFF. For the CDR3, the DNA is TGTGCCAGCAGCCGAGGGGCGGGGGCGGGAGTATACAATGAGCAGTTCTTC.